This TCR beta chain was obtained from a study of blood T cell repertoires in COVID-19. Study background: The samples span acute and convalescent COVID-19 from the United States, Italy and Spain.

Method: immunoSEQ multiplex PCR; TCRdb's copy keeps in-frame clones and lacks some. Altogether under 25,000 clones are present, roughly 84% being singletons, with the ten largest covering around 48%. In this sample, this clone turned up once. This receptor was identified in a man in his 70s with acute or convalescent COVID-19. The sequencing input was peripheral blood.

CDR3 amino acids: CAWNERVIKPYEQYF. CDR3 bases: TGTGCCTGGAACGAGCGGGTTATTAAACCCTACGAGCAGTACTTC. This chain links TRBV30 with TRBJ2-7; D is perhaps TRBD2 (6 bases). V dropped 4 bases and J dropped 2 bases, with 18 bases sitting between them. The length of the CDR3 is 15 residues. Germline CDR1 GTSNPN, CDR2 SVGIG (reference sequence).